Presented here are 2 T cell receptor beta chains from one specimen sequenced in a study of cytomegalovirus exposure and HLA in healthy donors. Amplification used 60 Vbeta primers and 13 Jbeta primers. TCRdb keeps only in-frame clones here, not all; method: immunoSEQ multiplex PCR. The repertoire holds approximately 180,000 clones, over 60% seen once, with 0.95% to 1.4% in the top ten. Sequenced material: PBMCs. Receptors originate from a woman aged 40-49 years in good health and CMV-seronegative.

The rearrangement joins TRBV5-7 to TRBJ2-7; TRBD1 matches 8 bases. TRBV5-7 is identified as an open reading frame with a role that is uncertain. The CDR3 loop spans 16 amino acids. V lost 1 base to trimming and J lost 2 bases; unmatched junction nucleotides: 8. The CDR3 nucleotides read TGTGCCAGCAGCTTGTCGGACAGGGCGACTACCTACGAGCAGTACTTC. This encodes CASSLSDRATTYEQYF.

The V call is TRBV6-1, the J call TRBJ1-1; possible D gene TRBD1, 6 bases. The CDR3 has 13 residues. Trimming removed 6 bases at V and 4 bases at J, with 12 bases between. Germline V gene sequence: CDR1 MNHNS, CDR2 SASEGT. CDR3: CASSDRLRTEAFF. The CDR3 coding sequence is TGTGCCAGCAGCGACAGGTTACGCACTGAAGCTTTCTTT.